Many counts were recorded for the clone carrying this T cell receptor (beta chain). Using its own MiXCR run on the RACE reads, TCRdb lists one record per CDR3 protein. The sample records tens of thousands of distinct CDR3 sequences, 8% to 10% being singletons. This specimen comes from a study of human T cells and chemical hapten exposure. Study at large: 0.01% DPC was applied to the upper back in patch tests, which were read at 6 days. Predominantly women, the patients had alopecia areata, totalis or universalis.

CDR1 MNHEY and CDR2 SVGAGI come from the germline V gene. V was clipped by 6 bases and J by 1 base, with 6 bases between them. The CDR3 sequence is 12 residues long. Described time point: pre-sensitization, week 0. Treatment in this sample: therapeutic diphenylcyclopropenone sensitization with weekly scalp DPC. Whole blood, unfractionated, served as the material for total RNA extraction. The chain employs TRBV6-5 and TRBJ1-1; D is undetermined. Sequencing used whole blood, obtained in connection with sensitization to the hapten diphenylcyclopropenone (DPC). The sequence was obtained from a woman between 40 and 50 years old with alopecia areata. Some clones in this sample may be carry-over from other donors' samples. The CDR3 nucleotides are TGTGCCAGCAGGGGGTGGAACACTGAAGCTTTCTTT. Its translation is CASRGWNTEAFF.